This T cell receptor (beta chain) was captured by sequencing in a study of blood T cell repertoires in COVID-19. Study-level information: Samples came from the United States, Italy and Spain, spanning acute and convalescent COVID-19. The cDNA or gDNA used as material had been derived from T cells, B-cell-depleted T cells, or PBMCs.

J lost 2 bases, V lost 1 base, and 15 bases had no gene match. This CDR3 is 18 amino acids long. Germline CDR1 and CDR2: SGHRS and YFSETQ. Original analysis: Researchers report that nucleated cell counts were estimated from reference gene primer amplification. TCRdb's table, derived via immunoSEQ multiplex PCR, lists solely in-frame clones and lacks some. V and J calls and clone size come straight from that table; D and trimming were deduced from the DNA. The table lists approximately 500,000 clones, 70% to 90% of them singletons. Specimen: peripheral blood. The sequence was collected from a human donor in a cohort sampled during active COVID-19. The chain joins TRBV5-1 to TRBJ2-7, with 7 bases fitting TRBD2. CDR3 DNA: TGCGCCAGCAGCTTGACCGCGTCTAGCGGCGGATCCCCCTACGAGCAGTACTTC. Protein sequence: CASSLTASSGGSPYEQYF.